The clone carrying this T cell receptor (beta chain) was picked up many times. Antigen: not known. The junction had 7 bases not matched to a gene; V was cut back by 2 bases and J by 4 bases. The CDR3 is 16 amino acids. In the library, unique molecular identifiers were attached to individual cDNA molecules. In the source study's methods: A typical sample had roughly 96,000 TCRs, with about 23,224 to 700,000 overall. Each CDR3 protein is one row after TCRdb ran MiXCR on the RACE reads. The V and J calls were not made by the authors but by TCRdb's processing. The sample holds roughly 30,000 distinct CDR3 sequences, 7.4% seen once. The time point is: healthy volunteer bleed at 2 weeks. Total RNA came from unfractionated whole blood. This sample was included in a study of human T cells and chemical hapten exposure. In the study overall: Small pooled library volume differences chiefly drove per-sample TCR yield variation. Study conclusions and caveats: Unchanged with DPC sensitization were TCRs above 1 in 1000 frequency.

The chain is built from TRBV12-3 or TRBV12-4 and TRBJ2-5; 10 nucleotides agree with TRBD2. The origin of this receptor is a human donor in good health. Some clones in this sample may be carry-over from other donors' samples. Sequences were obtained from whole blood. The CDR3 loop reads CASSLLAGVGGETQYF. Here the CDR3 DNA reads TGTGCCAGCAGTTTACTAGCGGGAGTTGGGGGAGAGACCCAGTACTTC.